This TCR beta chain comes out of a study of shared clonotypes between healthy human individuals. Study findings and constraints: When naive CD4 clonotypes were compared across several donors, 4% to 5.5% were shared.

Germline V CDR1 and CDR2: SNHLY, FYNNEI. This CDR3 is 15 amino acids long. The V gene lost 0 bases and the J gene lost 8 bases, with 13 bases spanning the gap. As for this clone: As yet, its antigen is unknown.

Sorted-subset replicate PCR reactions were performed with roughly 200 ng DNA, corresponding to roughly 30,000 T cell genomes. The data were produced by immunoSEQ multiplex PCR, yet TCRdb's version contains in-frame clones alone and is incomplete. The table records roughly 530,000 clones, less than 96% of them present only once. Each of the donors was a healthy adult who was HIV-negative and had not had a recent acute infection or vaccination. The TCR was taken from a woman in her 30s in good health. This chain joins TRBV2 and TRBJ1-4; possibly TRBD1 for D (6 bases). Sequencing was carried out using naive CD4+ T cells sorted from blood. The subset denotes: CD45RA+ positively selected. The CDR3 DNA sequence: TGTGCCAGCAGTGAAGCTTCGGGGGGCGGGGAAAAACTGTTTTTT. Translation gives CASSEASGGGEKLFF.